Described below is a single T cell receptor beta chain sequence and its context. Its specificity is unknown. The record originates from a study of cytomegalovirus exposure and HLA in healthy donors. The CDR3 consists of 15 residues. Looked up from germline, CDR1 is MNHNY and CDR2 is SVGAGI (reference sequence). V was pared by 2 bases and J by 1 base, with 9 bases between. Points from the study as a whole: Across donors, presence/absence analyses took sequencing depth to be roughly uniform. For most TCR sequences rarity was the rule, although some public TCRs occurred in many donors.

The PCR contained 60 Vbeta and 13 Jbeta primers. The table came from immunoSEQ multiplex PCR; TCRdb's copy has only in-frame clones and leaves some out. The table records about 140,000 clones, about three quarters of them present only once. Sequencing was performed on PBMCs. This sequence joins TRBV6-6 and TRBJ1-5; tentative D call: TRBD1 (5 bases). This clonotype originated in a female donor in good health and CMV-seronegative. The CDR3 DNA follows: TGTGCCAGCAGTTACGGAGGGGCGAGCAATCAGCCCCAGCATTTT. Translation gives CASSYGGASNQPQHF.